A selection of T cell receptor beta chains follows, all from one sample in a study of early T cells in non-severe SARS-CoV-2 infection. TCRdb re-called the 5' RACE reads with MiXCR, one entry per CDR3 protein. The sample includes 50,000 or so distinct CDR3 sequences, about an eighth of them seen just once. Source material: whole blood. Every receptor here comes from an adult who was a healthcare worker with PCR-confirmed SARS-CoV-2 infection or an uninfected control (not recorded which). Each CDR3 is given with its conserved first and last residue. Each record gives: J gene, D gene, V gene, clone size, CDR3 length, CDR3 DNA, CDR3 protein. D genes are given only for firm matches. Part of the rows lack a size; the others show once, few, many or a class for expanded clones.

J: TRBJ2-7; D: -; V: TRBV28; size: -; length: 12; DNA: TGTGCCAGCTTCAGTACGGGAAAGGAGCAGTACTTC; CDR3: CASFSTGKEQYF
J: TRBJ1-6; D: -; V: TRBV7-8; size: -; length: 15; DNA: TGTGCCAGCAGCTTAAGTCGGGGGCGTGATTCACCCCTCCACTTT; CDR3: CASSLSRGRDSPLHF
J: TRBJ2-4; D: -; V: TRBV19; size: few; length: 12; DNA: TGTGCCAGTAGTATAGCTGGGATTATCCAGTACTTC; CDR3: CASSIAGIIQYF
J: TRBJ1-2; D: -; V: TRBV20-1; size: medium-sized; length: 15; DNA: TGCAGTGCTAGGGGGTTTGACAGGTGGGCGATTGGCTACACCTTC; CDR3: CSARGFDRWAIGYTF
J: TRBJ1-5; D: TRBD1; V: TRBV7-2; size: -; length: 16; DNA: TGTGCCAGCAGCGGGGGGGACAGGCGGTCGAATCAGCCCCAGCATTTT; CDR3: CASSGGDRRSNQPQHF
J: TRBJ2-7; D: TRBD1; V: TRBV5-1; size: -; length: 15; DNA: TGCGCCAGCAGCTTGGAGGGACAGGGCGTCCACGAGCAGTACTTC; CDR3: CASSLEGQGVHEQYF
J: TRBJ2-1; D: -; V: TRBV21-1; size: -; length: 17; DNA: TGTGCCAGCAGCAAGGGCCCTAGCGGCGTTCCGAACAATGAGCAGTTCTTC; CDR3: CASSKGPSGVPNNEQFF
J: TRBJ1-5; D: -; V: TRBV30; size: few; length: 13; DNA: TGTGCCTGGAGTCACAGGGGCAATCAGCCCCAGCATTTT; CDR3: CAWSHRGNQPQHF
J: TRBJ1-6; D: TRBD1; V: TRBV27; size: few; length: 16; DNA: TGTGCCAGCAGTCAGACAGGGGATACCATCCGTTCACCCCTCCACTTT; CDR3: CASSQTGDTIRSPLHF
J: TRBJ1-2; D: -; V: TRBV30; size: many; length: 13; DNA: TGTGCCTGGAGTGTCATACGGGGGGACGGCTACACCTTC; CDR3: CAWSVIRGDGYTF
J: TRBJ2-7; D: -; V: TRBV20-1; size: -; length: 13; DNA: TGCAGTGCCGGGACAAATCGTCCCTACGAGCAGTACTTC; CDR3: CSAGTNRPYEQYF
J: TRBJ2-1; D: TRBD2; V: TRBV6-2/TRBV6-3; size: -; length: 16; DNA: TGTGCCAGCAGTCTTGGTAGCGGGATCTCCTACAATGAGCAGTTCTTC; CDR3: CASSLGSGISYNEQFF
J: TRBJ2-3; D: -; V: TRBV29-1; size: -; length: 13; DNA: TGCAGCGTAACCTCGGATAGCACAGATACGCAGTATTTT; CDR3: CSVTSDSTDTQYF
J: TRBJ2-7; D: TRBD1; V: TRBV29-1; size: medium-sized; length: 16; DNA: TGCAGCGTTATCCCCCGGACAGGGGTCCCCCCCTACGAGCAGTACTTC; CDR3: CSVIPRTGVPPYEQYF
J: TRBJ2-7; D: -; V: TRBV5-1; size: many; length: 12; DNA: TGCGCCAGCAGCTTGACCTCCTACGAGCAGTACTTC; CDR3: CASSLTSYEQYF
J: TRBJ2-5; D: -; V: TRBV5-1; size: few; length: 14; DNA: TGCGCCAGCAGCTTGCTGGCAGGGTATGAGACCCAGTACTTC; CDR3: CASSLLAGYETQYF
J: TRBJ1-2; D: -; V: TRBV7-2; size: -; length: 12; DNA: TGTGCCAGCAGCTTCGGCCCGGGAGGCTACACCTTC; CDR3: CASSFGPGGYTF
J: TRBJ1-1; D: TRBD1; V: TRBV7-9; size: few; length: 15; DNA: TGTGCCAGCAGCTCATCAAACAGGGGGGGCACTGAAGCTTTCTTT; CDR3: CASSSSNRGGTEAFF
J: TRBJ2-1; D: -; V: TRBV21-1; size: many; length: 19; DNA: TGTGCCAGCAGCACGGAGATGCCGGGACTAGCGGGAGGGGAGGATGAGCAGTTCTTC; CDR3: CASSTEMPGLAGGEDEQFF
J: TRBJ2-2; D: -; V: TRBV29-1; size: many; length: 13; DNA: TGCAGCGTTGAATTAAGGGTTGACGGGGAGCTGTTTTTT; CDR3: CSVELRVDGELFF
J: TRBJ2-7; D: -; V: TRBV2; size: -; length: 13; DNA: TGTGCCACAGGACTAAGCCCAGCCCCCGAGCAGTACTTC; CDR3: CATGLSPAPEQYF
J: TRBJ1-3; D: -; V: TRBV20-1; size: few; length: 15; DNA: TGCAGTGCTAGAGACATATCCCCCTCTGGAAACACCATATATTTT; CDR3: CSARDISPSGNTIYF
J: TRBJ2-3; D: -; V: TRBV7-9; size: few; length: 14; DNA: TGTGCCAGCAGTAGCAGCGGACGCACAGATACGCAGTATTTT; CDR3: CASSSSGRTDTQYF
J: TRBJ2-7; D: TRBD1; V: TRBV7-9; size: many; length: 14; DNA: TGTGCCAGCAGCCACCGGGACAGTTACTACGAGCAGTACTTC; CDR3: CASSHRDSYYEQYF
J: TRBJ2-7; D: TRBD2; V: TRBV29-1; size: many; length: 12; DNA: TGCAGCGTTGTTCGGGGGGCCTACGAGCAGTACTTC; CDR3: CSVVRGAYEQYF
J: TRBJ1-2; D: -; V: TRBV7-6; size: -; length: 16; DNA: TGTGCCAGCAGCTTAGAATCGGGGGCGAGGGGAATAGGCTACACCTTC; CDR3: CASSLESGARGIGYTF
J: TRBJ2-3; D: TRBD2; V: TRBV5-6; size: -; length: 16; DNA: TGTGCCAGCAGCTTGGCCTTAGCGGGGGTCACAGATACGCAGTATTTT; CDR3: CASSLALAGVTDTQYF
J: TRBJ2-5; D: TRBD2; V: TRBV7-2; size: many; length: 14; DNA: TGTGCCAGCAGCTCACCGGGACTAGAAGAGACCCAGTACTTC; CDR3: CASSSPGLEETQYF
J: TRBJ2-1; D: TRBD2; V: TRBV28; size: many; length: 15; DNA: TGTGCCAGCAGTTTTCGACTAGCAGCCGGGAATGAGCAGTTCTTC; CDR3: CASSFRLAAGNEQFF
J: TRBJ2-7; D: -; V: TRBV3-1; size: many; length: 13; DNA: TGTGCCAGCAGCCTCCAGGGTTCGTACGAGCAGTACTTC; CDR3: CASSLQGSYEQYF
J: TRBJ2-7; D: -; V: TRBV29-1; size: few; length: 11; DNA: TGCAGCGTTGTTCTCTCCTACGAGCAGTACTTC; CDR3: CSVVLSYEQYF
J: TRBJ2-7; D: -; V: TRBV4-2; size: -; length: 12; DNA: TGTGCCAGCAGCCAAGACTCCTACGAGCAGTACTTC; CDR3: CASSQDSYEQYF
J: TRBJ2-3; D: -; V: TRBV7-2; size: few; length: 17; DNA: TGTGCCAGCAGCGGACAGGCAGGGGGGTTAAGCACAGATACGCAGTATTTT; CDR3: CASSGQAGGLSTDTQYF